Listed here are 32 T cell receptor beta chains from one sample, sequenced in a study of regulatory T cells in long-lasting Graves disease. Noted time point: newly diagnosed GD, antithyroid drugs for less than 3 months. RNA from PBMCs was the source of the TCR library. The TCR beta library used iRepertoire HTBI primers with Arm-PCR amplification of CDR3. TCRdb recomputed calls from the multiplex PCR reads with MiXCR, one row per CDR3 protein. The repertoire includes approximately 300,000 distinct CDR3 sequences, more than 15% of them detected once, and 38% sits in the top ten. The specimen comprised peripheral blood mononuclear cells (PBMCs), sampled at new diagnosis, from a patient treated with antithyroid drugs. The receptors shown here come from a female donor with Graves disease.

In this sample, this clonotype turned up many times. V usage is TRBV5-1 and J usage is TRBJ2-1; D perhaps matches TRBD2 (7 bases). CDR3 length: 14 amino acids. CDR1 SGHRS and CDR2 YFSETQ come from the germline V gene. With 0 bases removed from V and 10 bases from J, the gap between germline ends came to 14 bases. For the CDR3, the DNA is TGCGCCAGCAGCTTGGCAGGCAGGGGAGGGGAGCAGTTCTTC. Translated: CASSLAGRGGEQFF.

The rearrangement uses TRBV5-1 and TRBJ2-3; TRBD2 aligns across 8 bases. The CDR3 extends over 15 amino acids. V shed 0 bases, J shed 8 bases, and the junction held 8 bases outside the gene matches. The germline V gene encodes CDR1 SGHRS and CDR2 YFSETQ. CDR3 DNA sequence: TGCGCCAGCAGCTTGGCCGCGGGGGGCTCAGCTACGCAGTATTTT. It translates to CASSLAAGGSATQYF.

There are many counts of this clonotype. The rearrangement joins TRBV27 to TRBJ1-5; D is unclear. Germline CDR1 and CDR2: MNHEY and SMNVEV (reference sequence). The CDR3 is 15 residues long. Trimming removed 8 bases at V and 5 bases at J, with 19 bases between. In DNA, the CDR3 is TGTGCCAGCTGGAGGGCCGGTCGAGGCGATCAGCCCCAGCATTTT. This encodes CASWRAGRGDQPQHF.

This clonotype was observed at least ten times. The chain links TRBV10-3 to TRBJ2-1, with D perhaps assigned TRBD1 or TRBD2 (5 bases each). The V gene's germline CDR1 is ENHRY and CDR2 SYGVKD. The CDR3 spans 14 residues. V was clipped by 3 bases and J by 10 bases, with 16 bases between them. CDR3 sequence: CAISDLTLGVEQFF. CDR3 in DNA: TGTGCCATCAGTGACCTAACACTGGGGGTCGAGCAGTTCTTC.

Comment on this clonotype: The final CDR3 position lacks the conserved phenylalanine or tryptophan, pointing to a likely read error. The CDR3 coding sequence is TGTGCCAGCAGCCCTGGACAGTACAATGAGCAGTTCCTC. Translation gives CASSPGQYNEQFL. The rearrangement joins TRBV3-1 to TRBJ2-1, with a possible D match to TRBD1 (6 bases). CDR3 size: 13 residues. V lost 4 bases and J lost 4, with 8 bases in between. Germline V CDR1 and CDR2: LGHDT, YNNKEL (reference sequence).

The chain joins TRBV7-9 to TRBJ2-7; TRBD1 matches 11 bases. The J segment lost 5 bases and the V segment lost 4 bases, leaving 7 bases of the junction unmatched. The CDR3 is 15 amino acids. Germline CDR1 reads SEHNR; CDR2 reads FQNEAQ (reference sequence). Written as DNA, the CDR3 is TGTGCCAGCAGCTACCGGGACAGGGGGATCGACGAGCAGTACTTC. This translates into CASSYRDRGIDEQYF.

This clonotype was observed many times. The chain joins TRBV4-1 to TRBJ2-2; no definite D call. The V end lost 4 bases, the J end lost 5 bases, and 8 bases lay between the germline ends. Germline loops: CDR1 MGHRA, CDR2 YSYEKL. The CDR3 runs to 13 residues. The CDR3 DNA reads as TGCGCCAGCAGCCCCCTAGAAACCGGGGAGCTGTTTTTT. As protein: CASSPLETGELFF.

This clonotype was picked up many times. This rearrangement joins TRBV13 to TRBJ2-3; possible D gene TRBD2, 5 bases. The germline gives CDR1 PRHDT, CDR2 FYEKMQ (reference sequence). This CDR3 contains 15 residues. Trimming took 4 bases from V and 5 from J, leaving 16 bases between them. The CDR3 coding sequence is TGTGCCAGCAGCTCTGGACTGCCCCCCGGAGATACGCAGTATTTT. Translating gives CASSSGLPPGDTQYF.

This clonotype was found many times. The V call is TRBV12-3 or TRBV12-4, the J call TRBJ2-3, with D hard to call. Trimming removed 6 bases at V and 3 bases at J, with 16 bases between. This CDR3 has 15 amino acids. Written as DNA, the CDR3 is TGTGCCAGCAGCCCAGGACCACCTGGTACAGATACGCAGTATTTT. Its protein product is CASSPGPPGTDTQYF.

The V call is TRBV10-3, the J call TRBJ2-7, with 11 bases fitting TRBD1. This CDR3 region has 14 residues. After removal of 5 bases from V and 5 bases from J, the junction contained 5 bases not matched to a gene. From germline, CDR1 is ENHRY and CDR2 SYGVKD. The CDR3 DNA sequence: TGTGCCATCAGTAAAACGGGACAGGGGGACGAGCAGTACTTC. It codes for CAISKTGQGDEQYF.

This clonotype has ten or more counts. The J gene is TRBJ2-7, the V gene TRBV6-1; 9 nucleotides line up with TRBD2. V was clipped by 6 bases and J by 4 bases; unmatched bases: 10. CDR1 is MNHNS, CDR2 SASEGT, per germline. The CDR3 runs to 15 residues. The CDR3 here is CASRRDSGSGYEQYF. CDR3 bases: TGTGCCAGCAGAAGGGATAGCGGGAGTGGTTACGAGCAGTACTTC.

Worth noting for this clonotype: A junction boundary mismatches the germline segment, possibly from a read error. This chain connects TRBV7-2 to TRBJ2-1; TRBD2 matches 13 bases. This CDR3 is built from 16 residues. Germline-derived CDR1 and CDR2 are SGHTA and FQGNSA. CDR3 residues: CAGSLVRTSGSNEQFF. In DNA, the CDR3 is TGTGCCGGCAGCTTAGTCAGGACTAGCGGGAGCAATGAGCAGTTCTTC. Combining the CDR3 with reference TRBV7-2 and TRBJ2-1 gives the whole variable domain GAGVSQSPSNKVTEKGKDVELRCDPISGHTALYWYRQSLGQGLEFLIYFQGNSAPDKSGLPSDRFSAERTGGSVSTLTIQRTQQEDSAVYLCAGSLVRTSGSNEQFFGPGTRLTVL.

This clonotype came up many times. The V gene is TRBV27, the J gene TRBJ2-7; 9 bases line up with TRBD2. The CDR3 runs 16 residues. With 7 bases clipped from V and 2 bases from J, the junction kept 12 bases outside the gene matches. Germline values: CDR1 MNHEY, CDR2 SMNVEV (reference sequence). The CDR3 reads CASTHASSGVAYEQYF. The CDR3 DNA reads as TGTGCCAGCACCCATGCCTCTAGCGGGGTTGCCTACGAGCAGTACTTC.

V gene TRBV19 combines with J gene TRBJ2-1, with 7 bases aligning to TRBD1. J gave up 4 bases and V 6 bases, and 6 bases lay outside the gene matches. Germline lookup yields CDR1 LNHDA and CDR2 SQIVND (reference sequence). The length of the CDR3 is 14 residues. CDR3 nucleotide sequence: TGTGCCAGTAGGCCGGGACAGAGTTACAATGAGCAGTTCTTC. The encoded protein is CASRPGQSYNEQFF.

In its sample, this clonotype was seen many times. This CDR3 reads CRAAKGKYTEAFF. CDR3 sequence (DNA): TGCAGGGCGGCGAAGGGAAAGTACACTGAAGCTTTCTTT. The gene calls are TRBV20-1 and TRBJ1-1; no definite D call. The germline V gene has CDR1 DFQATT and CDR2 SNEGSKA (reference sequence). This CDR3 is built from 13 residues.

The chain couples TRBV2 to TRBJ2-3; D unclear. The V and J ends lost 5 bases and 2 bases respectively, with 8 bases between them. Germline V gene sequence: CDR1 SNHLY, CDR2 FYNNEI. CDR3 length: 13 amino acids. The CDR3 loop reads CASSRRTTDTQYF. In DNA form, the CDR3 reads TGTGCCAGCAGTCGACGGACCACAGATACGCAGTATTTT.

The sample holds many counts of this clonotype. This chain connects TRBV6-1 to TRBJ1-1, with 7 bases lining up with TRBD1. CDR1 and CDR2 (germline): MNHNS, SASEGT. Losses at the gene ends were 9 bases for V and 5 bases for J; bases not matched to a gene: 9. This CDR3 spans 13 amino acids. Here the CDR3 reads CASTRQGETEAFF. Here the CDR3 DNA reads TGTGCCAGTACTCGGCAGGGGGAAACTGAAGCTTTCTTT.

In its sample, this clonotype was seen many times. The V gene is TRBV6-1, the J gene TRBJ1-6, with D maybe TRBD1 (6 bases). This CDR3 comprises 16 residues. Germline assignment: CDR1 MNHNS and CDR2 SASEGT. Trimming removed 6 bases from V and 9 bases from J, with 21 bases in between. Written as DNA, the CDR3 is TGTGCCAGCAGCCACAGGGCCCTAGCCCTGGGTTCACCCCTCCACTTT. Translation gives CASSHRALALGSPLHF.

This clonotype was picked up one time. The chain uses TRBV24-1 and TRBJ1-1; 11 bases line up with TRBD1. V shed 5 bases, J shed 2 bases, and the junction held 9 bases outside the gene matches. Germline CDR1 and CDR2: KGHDR and SFDVKD. This CDR3 has 17 residues. The CDR3 sequence is CATSASPGTGGNTEAFF. The CDR3 DNA reads as TGTGCCACCAGTGCGTCACCCGGGACAGGGGGAAACACTGAAGCTTTCTTT.

This clonotype was seen many times. This chain joins TRBV10-3 and TRBJ2-1, with 12 nucleotides matching TRBD2. This CDR3 has 17 amino acids. The V gene's germline CDR1 is ENHRY and CDR2 SYGVKD. With 1 base clipped from V and 5 bases from J, the junction kept 6 bases outside the gene matches. This CDR3 is CAISEFRTSGIDNEQFF. For the CDR3, the DNA is TGTGCCATCAGTGAGTTTCGGACTAGCGGGATTGACAATGAGCAGTTCTTC.

This clonotype was seen at least ten times. J is TRBJ2-1 and V is TRBV12-3 or TRBV12-4, with D hard to call. The length of the CDR3 is 13 residues. V dropped 5 bases and J dropped 8 bases, with 13 bases sitting between them. CDR3 in amino acids: CASSLISRDEQFF. The CDR3, as DNA: TGTGCCAGCAGTCTCATTAGTCGGGATGAGCAGTTCTTC.

This clonotype has at least ten counts. The chain uses TRBV5-1 and TRBJ1-1; weak D call: TRBD1 (5 bases). The CDR3 spans 15 residues. From germline, CDR1 is SGHRS and CDR2 YFSETQ. The ends were cut back, 0 bases at V and 4 bases at J, with 13 bases in the middle. The CDR3 region is CASSLDRGASTEAFF. CDR3 sequence (DNA): TGCGCCAGCAGCTTGGATAGGGGCGCGTCCACTGAAGCTTTCTTT.

A word on this clonotype: This clone may be a read error of a much larger clone one base away. The CDR3 bases are TGTGCTAGCAGCTCCACCGGGCTCCATGAGCAGTACTTC. Translation: CASSSTGLHEQYF. The V call is TRBV7-9, the J call TRBJ2-7, with unresolved D. The CDR3 spans 13 residues. The germline CDR1 and CDR2 sequences are SEHNR and FQNEAQ (reference sequence). Drawing the rest from reference TRBV7-9 and TRBJ2-7, the complete variable domain is DTGVSQNPRHKITKRGQNVTFRCDPISEHNRLYWYRQTLGQGPEFLTYFQNEAQLEKSRLLSDRFSAERPKGSFSTLEIQRTEQGDSAMYLCASSSTGLHEQYFGPGTRLTVT.

The chain has TRBV10-1 and TRBJ2-7; D perhaps matches TRBD2 (5 bases). With 10 bases removed from V and 0 bases from J, the gap between germline ends came to 16 bases. CDR1 and CDR2 (germline): WNHNN, SYGVQD (reference sequence). This CDR3 comprises 14 residues. CDR3 sequence (DNA): TGCGCCATCAAATCCATAGAGGGCTCCTACGAGCAGTACTTC. Encoded protein: CAIKSIEGSYEQYF.

This clonotype showed up many times. This chain joins TRBV2 and TRBJ1-1; TRBD1 is a possible D gene (5 bases). Germline V CDR1 and CDR2: SNHLY, FYNNEI. Trimming cost V 3 bases and J 4 bases, with 15 bases left between them. There are 15 residues in the CDR3. CDR3 nucleotides: TGTGCCAGCAGTGAGCTTCTTATGGGGGGCACTGAAGCTTTCTTT. Its translation: CASSELLMGGTEAFF.

This chain uses TRBV5-5 with TRBJ1-5, with TRBD1 as a possible D gene (5 bases). CDR1 and CDR2 (germline): SGHKS, YYEKEE (reference sequence). CDR3 length equals 16 residues. V gave up 2 bases and J gave up 0 bases, with 12 bases separating them. The CDR3 nucleotides read TGTGCCAGCAGCTTAAAAGGGGACCGTAGCAATCAGCCCCAGCATTTT. It is translated as CASSLKGDRSNQPQHF.

V is TRBV30 and J is TRBJ1-5; D remains unclear. The germline CDR1 and CDR2 sequences are GTSNPN and SVGIG (reference sequence). Trimming took 1 base from V and 0 from J, leaving 4 bases between them. The CDR3 extends over 13 amino acids. The CDR3 DNA follows: TGTGCCTGGAGTGACAATAGCAATCAGCCCCAGCATTTT. The encoded protein is CAWSDNSNQPQHF.

The chain combines TRBV4-1 with TRBJ2-1; 13 bases match TRBD2. After removal of 1 base from V and 8 bases from J, the junction contained 5 bases not matched to a gene. CDR1 is MGHRA, CDR2 YSYEKL, per germline. The CDR3 length is 16 residues. CDR3 sequence: CASSQGLAGGGDEQFF. CDR3 bases: TGCGCCAGCAGCCAAGGACTAGCGGGAGGTGGCGATGAGCAGTTCTTC.

This clonotype was seen at least ten times. This sequence joins TRBV2 and TRBJ2-7, with 9 bases that match TRBD1. The CDR3 length is 14 residues. The V and J ends lost 7 bases and 0 bases, in that order; junction bases with no gene match: 4. Germline loops: CDR1 SNHLY, CDR2 FYNNEI. The CDR3 DNA reads TGTGCCAGCACCCCGACAGGGGGCTCCTACGAGCAGTACTTC. Its protein product is CASTPTGGSYEQYF.

In this sample, this clonotype turned up many times. J is TRBJ2-5 and V is TRBV27; D not certain. V lost 5 bases, J lost 7 bases, and 11 bases lay in between. CDR3 length: 12 residues. CDR1 MNHEY and CDR2 SMNVEV come from the germline V gene (reference sequence). CDR3 nucleotide sequence: TGTGCCAGCAGTGCTCGCCACGGGACCCAGTACTTC. Its protein is CASSARHGTQYF.

This sequence joins TRBV29-1 and TRBJ2-3; D not certain. CDR1 and CDR2 (germline): SQVTM, ANQGSEA. Trimming cost V 6 bases and J 3 bases, with 10 bases left between them. CDR3 size: 12 residues. DNA of the CDR3: TGCAGCGTGGATAGTGGGACAGATACGCAGTATTTT. Translating gives CSVDSGTDTQYF.

Points on this clonotype: A far larger clone differs by one base, so this is likely a read error. The rearrangement links TRBV12-3 or TRBV12-4 to TRBJ1-1; 8 bases fit TRBD1. The CDR3 totals 14 residues. V dropped 1 base and J dropped 7; count of bases not matched to a gene: 5. The CDR3: CASSLGTGRNEAFF. The DNA of the CDR3 is TGTGCCAGCAGTTTAGGGACAGGGAGGAATGAAGCTTTCTTT.